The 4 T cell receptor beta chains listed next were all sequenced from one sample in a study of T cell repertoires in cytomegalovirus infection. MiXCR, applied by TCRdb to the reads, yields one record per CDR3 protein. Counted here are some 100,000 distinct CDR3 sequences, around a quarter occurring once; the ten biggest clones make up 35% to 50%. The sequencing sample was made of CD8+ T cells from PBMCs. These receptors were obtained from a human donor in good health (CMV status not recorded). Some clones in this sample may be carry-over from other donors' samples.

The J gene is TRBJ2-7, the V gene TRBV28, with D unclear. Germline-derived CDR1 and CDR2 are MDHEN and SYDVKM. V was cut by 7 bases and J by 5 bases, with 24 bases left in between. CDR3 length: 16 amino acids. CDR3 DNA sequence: TGTGCCAGCACAGCCGGACCACAATATAGGGTTAACGAGCAGTACTTC. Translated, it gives CASTAGPQYRVNEQYF.

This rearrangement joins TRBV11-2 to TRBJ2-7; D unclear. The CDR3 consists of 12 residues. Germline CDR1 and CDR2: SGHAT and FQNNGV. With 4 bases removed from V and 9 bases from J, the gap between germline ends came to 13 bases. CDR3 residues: CASSSGPSGQYF. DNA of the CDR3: TGTGCCAGCAGCTCCGGACCTTCGGGGCAGTACTTC. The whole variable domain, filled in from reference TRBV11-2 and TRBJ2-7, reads EAGVAQSPRYKIIEKRQSVAFWCNPISGHATLYWYQQILGQGPKLLIQFQNNGVVDDSQLPKDRFSAERLKGVDSTLKIQPAKLEDSAVYLCASSSGPSGQYFGPGTRLTVT.

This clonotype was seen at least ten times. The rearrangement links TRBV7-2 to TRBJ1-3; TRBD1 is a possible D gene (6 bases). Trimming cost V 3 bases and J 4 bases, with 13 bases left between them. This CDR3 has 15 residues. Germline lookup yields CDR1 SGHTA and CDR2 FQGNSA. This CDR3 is CASSFATGKGNTIYF. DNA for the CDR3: TGTGCCAGCAGCTTCGCTACAGGGAAAGGAAACACCATATATTTT.

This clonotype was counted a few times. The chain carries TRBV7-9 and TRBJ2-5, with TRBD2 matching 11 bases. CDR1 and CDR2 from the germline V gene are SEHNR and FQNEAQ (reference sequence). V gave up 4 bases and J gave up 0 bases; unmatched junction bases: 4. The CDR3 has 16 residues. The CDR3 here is CASSSRLAGYQETQYF. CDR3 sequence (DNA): TGTGCCAGCAGCTCCCGACTAGCGGGGTACCAAGAGACCCAGTACTTC.